This T cell receptor beta chain is drawn from a study of early T cells in non-severe SARS-CoV-2 infection. TCRdb re-called the 5' RACE reads through MiXCR, storing one row per CDR3 protein. The sample includes 45,000 to 50,000 distinct CDR3 sequences, 5.5% to 8% of them seen just once. The CDR3 has 15 residues. In germline, CDR1 is LNHDA, CDR2 SQIVND (reference sequence). Trimming took off 4 bases at V and 4 bases at J, with 16 bases between the two ends. This clonotype has at least ten counts. The V call is TRBV19, the J call TRBJ1-2, with a tentative D call TRBD1 (6 bases). Sequencing was performed on whole blood, taken at baseline. The source is an adult who was a healthcare worker with PCR-confirmed SARS-CoV-2 infection or an uninfected control (not recorded which). The CDR3 reads CASSTTTGPVYGYTF. The CDR3, as DNA: TGTGCCAGTAGTACCACGACAGGACCTGTCTATGGCTACACCTTC. The full variable domain, in which reference TRBV19 and TRBJ1-2 provide the parts outside the CDR3, is DGGITQSPKYLFRKEGQNVTLSCEQNLNHDAMYWYRQDPGQGLRLIYYSQIVNDFQKGDIAEGYSVSREKKESFPLTVTSAQKNPTAFYLCASSTTTGPVYGYTFGSGTRLTVV.